The TCR beta chain under discussion was sequenced for a study of T cells in Graves' hyperthyroidism and ophthalmopathy. This clonotype was seen ten or more times. Template material for amplifying TCR beta CDR3 regions consisted of RNA transcripts. When the TCR CDR3 underwent first-round RT-PCR, the HTBI primer set was used. TCRdb reanalysed the multiplex PCR reads using MiXCR and keeps one entry per CDR3 protein. Of under 650,000 distinct CDR3 sequences listed, 15% to 20% are singletons. This CDR3 spans 16 amino acids. The germline V gene encodes CDR1 SGHDT and CDR2 YYEEEE. V trimming: 4 bases; J trimming: 0 bases; junction bases outside the gene matches: 7.

The chain employs TRBV5-6 and TRBJ2-1; 7 bases map to TRBD1. The source material was blood. This receptor was taken from a woman in her twenties or thirties with Graves' hyperthyroidism. The CDR3 coding sequence is TGTGCCAGCAGCCTAAGGACAGGAAGCTCCTACAATGAGCAGTTCTTC. This encodes CASSLRTGSSYNEQFF.